There are many counts of the clone carrying this T cell receptor (beta chain). The antigen remains unidentified. These data come from a study of spatial heterogeneity in lung cancer. Study-level information: Detected beta-chain sequences consistently exceeded alpha-chain sequences.

The library protocol tagged each TCR cDNA with a unique molecular identifier. TCRdb re-analysed the 5' RACE reads in MiXCR, keeping a single row per CDR3 protein. The table has about 30,000 distinct CDR3 sequences, roughly 8% seen once. Points from the study as a whole: Blood showed ubiquitous tumor TCRs more often at resection than at routine follow-up.

The time point was: sample taken at primary tumor resection. Without sorting, whole RNA was sequenced from tumor, nontumor lung or frozen PBMC. Samples were obtained from about 75 donors, all untreated early-stage non-small cell lung cancer patients. The CDR3 runs to 18 residues. V lost 1 base to trimming and J lost 8 bases; unmatched junction nucleotides: 13. Germline CDR1 and CDR2: LGHNA and YNFKEQ. The gene calls are TRBV4-2 and TRBJ2-4; 11 nucleotides match TRBD1. This TCR was sampled from a female donor with early-stage non-small cell lung cancer. The source was PBMCs, collected at surgery. This CDR3 is CASSQGRPRTGGEDIQYF. The CDR3 region has the DNA TGTGCCAGCAGCCAAGGGAGACCCAGGACAGGGGGCGAGGACATTCAGTACTTC.